This T cell receptor (beta chain) was profiled in a study of PD-L1 blockade in urothelial cancer. This CDR3 has 13 residues. Trimming left V 5 bases short and J 2 bases short, with 9 bases between. Germline CDR1 MGHRA, CDR2 YSYEKL. Libraries were prepared by immunoSEQ multiplex PCR; TCRdb keeps only in-frame clonotypes and omits some of them. Of about 83,000 clones in the sample, about 90% were seen once. The V call is TRBV4-1, the J call TRBJ2-5, with D tentatively TRBD1 (5 bases). The clonotype comes from a woman aged 65 to 85 with urothelial cancer. Sequencing was performed on PBMCs, taken around atezolizumab (anti-PD-L1) treatment. The CDR3, as DNA: TGCGCCAGCAGCGGGGCGTCTCAAGAGACCCAGTACTTC. Encoded protein: CASSGASQETQYF.